This T cell receptor beta chain comes out of a study of blood T cell repertoires in COVID-19. About the research overall: From the United States, Italy and Spain came samples of acute and convalescent COVID-19.

Repertoires were generated with immunoSEQ multiplex PCR, while TCRdb's copy carries only in-frame clones and drops some. Among around 200,000 clones listed, about 90% were seen once. CDR1 is SGHDT and CDR2 is YYEEEE in the germline V gene. The CDR3 is 16 residues long. With 2 bases removed from V and 6 bases from J, the gap between germline ends came to 20 bases. Sequenced sample: PBMCs or T cells enriched from blood (not recorded which). This chain joins TRBV5-6 and TRBJ1-2, with a tentative D call TRBD1 (6 bases). The sequence derives from a man aged 25 to 40 who had recovered from COVID-19. Written as DNA, the CDR3 is TGTGCCAGCAGCTTACGACAGGAAATATGGCTAGATGGCTACACCTTC. Its protein product is CASSLRQEIWLDGYTF.